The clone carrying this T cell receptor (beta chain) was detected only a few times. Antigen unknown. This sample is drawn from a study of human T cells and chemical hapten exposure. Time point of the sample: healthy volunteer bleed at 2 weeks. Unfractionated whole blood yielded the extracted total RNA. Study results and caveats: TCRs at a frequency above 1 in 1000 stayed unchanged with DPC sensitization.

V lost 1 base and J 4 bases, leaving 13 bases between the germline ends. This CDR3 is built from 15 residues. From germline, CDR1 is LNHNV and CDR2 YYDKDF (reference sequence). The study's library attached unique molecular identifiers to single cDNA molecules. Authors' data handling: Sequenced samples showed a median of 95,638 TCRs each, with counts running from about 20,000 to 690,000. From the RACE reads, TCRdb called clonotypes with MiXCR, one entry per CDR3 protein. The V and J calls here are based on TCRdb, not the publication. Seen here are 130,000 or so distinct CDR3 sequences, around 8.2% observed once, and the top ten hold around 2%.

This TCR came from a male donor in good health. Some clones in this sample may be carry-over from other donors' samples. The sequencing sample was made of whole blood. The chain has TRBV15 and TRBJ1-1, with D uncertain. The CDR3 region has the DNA TGTGCCACCAGCAGAGCGGGGTTGGGGAGCACTGAAGCTTTCTTT. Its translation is CATSRAGLGSTEAFF.